This T cell receptor (beta chain) originates from a study of shared clonotypes between healthy human individuals. General study results and limits: The authors expected sequencing depth to affect clonotype sharing among donors.

Turning to this clone: As yet, its antigen is unknown.

Profiling relied on immunoSEQ multiplex PCR, and the TCRdb table lists in-frame clones only, not all of them. The sample lists some 680,000 clones; 73% were seen once. The V and J ends lost 7 bases and 5 bases respectively, with 5 bases between them. The length of the CDR3 is 11 residues. Germline V CDR1 and CDR2: MDHEN, SYDVKM. The chain links TRBV28 to TRBJ1-4; D is unclear. The sample taken for sequencing was memory CD4+ T cells sorted from blood. Documented subset: CD45RA-negative fraction. This clonotype was obtained from a woman aged 25 to 39 in good health. CDR3 in amino acids: CASTGNEKLFF. The CDR3 nucleotides read TGTGCCAGCACGGGCAATGAAAAACTGTTTTTT. Together with reference TRBV28 and TRBJ1-4, the CDR3 gives the full variable domain: DVKVTQSSRYLVKRTGEKVFLECVQDMDHENMFWYRQDPGLGLRLIYFSYDVKMKEKGDIPEGYSVSREKKERFSLILESASTNQTSMYLCASTGNEKLFFGSGTQLSVL.